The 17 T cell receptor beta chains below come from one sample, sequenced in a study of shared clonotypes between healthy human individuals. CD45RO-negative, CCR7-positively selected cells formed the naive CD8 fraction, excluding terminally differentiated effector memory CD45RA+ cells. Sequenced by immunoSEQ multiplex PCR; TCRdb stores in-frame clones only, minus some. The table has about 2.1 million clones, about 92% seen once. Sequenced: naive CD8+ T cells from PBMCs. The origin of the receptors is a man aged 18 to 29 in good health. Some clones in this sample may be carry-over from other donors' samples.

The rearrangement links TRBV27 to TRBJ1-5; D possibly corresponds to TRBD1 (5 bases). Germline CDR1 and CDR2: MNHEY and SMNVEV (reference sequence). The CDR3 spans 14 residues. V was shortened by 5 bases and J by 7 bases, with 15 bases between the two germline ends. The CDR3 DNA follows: TGTGCCAGCAGTCTAAGGCTCGAGGGGCAGCCCCAGCATTTT. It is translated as CASSLRLEGQPQHF.

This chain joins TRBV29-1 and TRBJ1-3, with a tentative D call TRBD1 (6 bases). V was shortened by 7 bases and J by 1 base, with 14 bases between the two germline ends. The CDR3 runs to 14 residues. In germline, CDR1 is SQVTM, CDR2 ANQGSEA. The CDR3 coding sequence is TGCAGCGCTCGCCGGGACATTTCTGGAAACACCATATATTTT. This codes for CSARRDISGNTIYF.

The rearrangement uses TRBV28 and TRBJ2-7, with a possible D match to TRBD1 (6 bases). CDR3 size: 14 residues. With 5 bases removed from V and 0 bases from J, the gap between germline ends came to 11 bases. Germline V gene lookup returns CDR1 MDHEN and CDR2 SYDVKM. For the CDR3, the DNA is TGTGCCAGCAGTGCGACAGGACCCTCCTACGAGCAGTACTTC. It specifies CASSATGPSYEQYF. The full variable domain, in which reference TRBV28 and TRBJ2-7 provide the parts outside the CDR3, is DVKVTQSSRYLVKRTGEKVFLECVQDMDHENMFWYRQDPGLGLRLIYFSYDVKMKEKGDIPEGYSVSREKKERFSLILESASTNQTSMYLCASSATGPSYEQYFGPGTRLTVT.

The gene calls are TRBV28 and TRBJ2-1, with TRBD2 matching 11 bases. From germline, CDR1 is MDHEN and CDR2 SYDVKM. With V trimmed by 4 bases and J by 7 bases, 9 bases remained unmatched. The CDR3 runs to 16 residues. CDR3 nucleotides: TGTGCCAGCAGTTGGGTAGCGGGAGGGCCTGGGAATGAGCAGTTCTTC. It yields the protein CASSWVAGGPGNEQFF.

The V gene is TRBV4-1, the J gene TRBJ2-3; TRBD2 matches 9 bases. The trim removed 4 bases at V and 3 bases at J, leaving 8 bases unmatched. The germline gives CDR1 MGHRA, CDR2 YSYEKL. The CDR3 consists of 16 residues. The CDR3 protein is CASSRTTSGTTDTQYF. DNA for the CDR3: TGCGCCAGCAGCCGGACGACTAGCGGAACGACAGATACGCAGTATTTT.

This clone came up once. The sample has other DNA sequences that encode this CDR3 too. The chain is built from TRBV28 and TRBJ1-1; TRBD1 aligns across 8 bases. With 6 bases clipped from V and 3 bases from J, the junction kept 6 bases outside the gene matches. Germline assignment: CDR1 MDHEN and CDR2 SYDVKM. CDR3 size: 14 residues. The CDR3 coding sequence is TGTGCCAGCAGCCTGACAGGGGTGTACACTGAAGCTTTCTTT. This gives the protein CASSLTGVYTEAFF.

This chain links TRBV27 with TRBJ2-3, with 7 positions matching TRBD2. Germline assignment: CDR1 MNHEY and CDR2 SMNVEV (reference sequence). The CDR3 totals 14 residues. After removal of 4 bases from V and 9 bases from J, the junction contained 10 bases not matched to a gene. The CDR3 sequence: CASSSGTNRITQYF. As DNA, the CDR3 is TGTGCCAGCAGTTCGGGGACTAACCGGATAACGCAGTATTTT.

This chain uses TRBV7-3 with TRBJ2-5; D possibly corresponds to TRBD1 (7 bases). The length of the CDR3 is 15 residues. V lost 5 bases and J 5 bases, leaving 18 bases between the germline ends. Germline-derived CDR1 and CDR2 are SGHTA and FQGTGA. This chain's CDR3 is CASSPGGGRGETQYF. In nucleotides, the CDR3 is TGTGCCAGCAGCCCTGGAGGGGGCAGGGGGGAGACCCAGTACTTC.

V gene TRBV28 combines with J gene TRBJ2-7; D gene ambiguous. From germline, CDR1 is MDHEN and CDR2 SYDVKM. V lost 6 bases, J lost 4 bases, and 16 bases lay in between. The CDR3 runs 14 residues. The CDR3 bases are TGTGCCAGCAGCGCCTTCCGGCAGGTGTACGAGCAGTACTTC. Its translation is CASSAFRQVYEQYF. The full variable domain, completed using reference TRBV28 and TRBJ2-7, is DVKVTQSSRYLVKRTGEKVFLECVQDMDHENMFWYRQDPGLGLRLIYFSYDVKMKEKGDIPEGYSVSREKKERFSLILESASTNQTSMYLCASSAFRQVYEQYFGPGTRLTVT.

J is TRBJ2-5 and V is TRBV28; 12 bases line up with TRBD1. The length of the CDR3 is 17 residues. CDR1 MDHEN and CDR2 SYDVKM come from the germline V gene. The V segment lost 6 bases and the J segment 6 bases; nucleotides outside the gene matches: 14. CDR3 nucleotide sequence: TGTGCCAGCAGCGTATACTTCCGGGACAGGGGGCCGAAGACCCAGTACTTC. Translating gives CASSVYFRDRGPKTQYF. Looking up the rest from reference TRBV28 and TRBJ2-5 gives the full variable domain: DVKVTQSSRYLVKRTGEKVFLECVQDMDHENMFWYRQDPGLGLRLIYFSYDVKMKEKGDIPEGYSVSREKKERFSLILESASTNQTSMYLCASSVYFRDRGPKTQYFGPGTRLLVL.

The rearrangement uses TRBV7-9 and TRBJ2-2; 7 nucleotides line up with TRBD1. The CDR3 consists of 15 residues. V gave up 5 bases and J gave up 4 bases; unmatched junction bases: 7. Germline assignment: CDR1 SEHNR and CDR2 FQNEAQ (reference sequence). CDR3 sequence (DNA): TGTGCCAGCAGCAGAAGGGACAGACCCACCGGGGAGCTGTTTTTT. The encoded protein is CASSRRDRPTGELFF.

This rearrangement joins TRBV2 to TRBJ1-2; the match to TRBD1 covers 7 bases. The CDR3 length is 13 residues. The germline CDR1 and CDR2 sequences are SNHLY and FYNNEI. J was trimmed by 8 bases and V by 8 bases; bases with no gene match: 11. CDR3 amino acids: CASLRDSGRGYTF. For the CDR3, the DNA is TGTGCCAGCTTGAGGGACAGCGGGCGAGGCTACACCTTC.

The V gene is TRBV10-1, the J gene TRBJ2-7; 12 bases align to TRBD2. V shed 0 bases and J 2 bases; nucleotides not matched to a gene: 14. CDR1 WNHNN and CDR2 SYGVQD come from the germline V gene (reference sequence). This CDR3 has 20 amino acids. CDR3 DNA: TGCGCCAGCAGTGAGTCGATCTTGACTAGCGGGAGAGGTTCACCCTACGAGCAGTACTTC. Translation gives CASSESILTSGRGSPYEQYF.

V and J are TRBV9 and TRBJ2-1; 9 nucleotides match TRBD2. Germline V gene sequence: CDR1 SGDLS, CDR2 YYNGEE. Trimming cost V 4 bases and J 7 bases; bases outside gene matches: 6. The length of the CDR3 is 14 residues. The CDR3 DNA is TGTGCCAGCAGCTCGGGCGGGAGGGGGAATGAGCAGTTCTTC. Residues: CASSSGGRGNEQFF.

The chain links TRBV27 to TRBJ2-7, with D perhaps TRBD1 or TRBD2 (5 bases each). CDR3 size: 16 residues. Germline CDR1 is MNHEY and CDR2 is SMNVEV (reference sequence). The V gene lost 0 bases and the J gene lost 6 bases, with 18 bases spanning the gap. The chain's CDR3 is CASSLSAGTSSREQYF. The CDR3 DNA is TGTGCCAGCAGTTTATCGGCCGGGACGTCCTCACGCGAGCAGTACTTC.

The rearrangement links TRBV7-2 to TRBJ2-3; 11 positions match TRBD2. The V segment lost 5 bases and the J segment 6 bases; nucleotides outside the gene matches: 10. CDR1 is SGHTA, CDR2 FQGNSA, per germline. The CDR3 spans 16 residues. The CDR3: CASSPLAGGLRDTQYF. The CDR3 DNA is TGTGCCAGCAGCCCTCTAGCGGGAGGTCTCCGGGATACGCAGTATTTT.

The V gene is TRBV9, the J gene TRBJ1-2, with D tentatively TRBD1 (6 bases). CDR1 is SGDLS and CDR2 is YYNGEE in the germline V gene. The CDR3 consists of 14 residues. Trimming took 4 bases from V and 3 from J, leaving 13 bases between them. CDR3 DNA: TGTGCCAGCAGCCTAGCCGGACAGCACTATGGCTACACCTTC. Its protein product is CASSLAGQHYGYTF.